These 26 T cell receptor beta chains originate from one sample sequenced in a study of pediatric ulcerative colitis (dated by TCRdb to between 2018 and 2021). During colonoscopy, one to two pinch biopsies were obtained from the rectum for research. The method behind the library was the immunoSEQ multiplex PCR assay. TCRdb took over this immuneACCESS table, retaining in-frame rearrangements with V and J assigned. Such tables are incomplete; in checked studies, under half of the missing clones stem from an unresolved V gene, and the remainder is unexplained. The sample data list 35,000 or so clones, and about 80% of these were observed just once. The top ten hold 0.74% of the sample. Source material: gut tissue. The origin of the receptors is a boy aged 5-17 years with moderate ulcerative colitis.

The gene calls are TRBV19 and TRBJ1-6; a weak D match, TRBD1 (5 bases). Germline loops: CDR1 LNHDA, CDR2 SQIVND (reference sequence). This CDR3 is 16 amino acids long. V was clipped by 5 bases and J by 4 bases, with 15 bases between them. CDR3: CASSSNTGTYNSPLHF. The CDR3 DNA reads TGTGCCAGTAGTTCAAATACCGGGACTTATAATTCACCCCTCCACTTT.

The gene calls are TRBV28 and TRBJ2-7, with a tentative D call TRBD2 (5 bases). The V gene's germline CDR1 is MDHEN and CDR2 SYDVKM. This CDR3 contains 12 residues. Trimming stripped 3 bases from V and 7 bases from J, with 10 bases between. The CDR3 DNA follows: TGTGCCAGCAGTTTTCGGGGTAGGGAGCAGTACTTC. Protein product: CASSFRGREQYF.

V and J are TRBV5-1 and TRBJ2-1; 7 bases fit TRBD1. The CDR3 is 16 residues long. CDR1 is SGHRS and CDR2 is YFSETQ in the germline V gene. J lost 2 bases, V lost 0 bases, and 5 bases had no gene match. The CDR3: CASSLDRGRTYNEQFF. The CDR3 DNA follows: TGCGCCAGCAGCTTGGACAGGGGACGTACCTACAATGAGCAGTTCTTC.

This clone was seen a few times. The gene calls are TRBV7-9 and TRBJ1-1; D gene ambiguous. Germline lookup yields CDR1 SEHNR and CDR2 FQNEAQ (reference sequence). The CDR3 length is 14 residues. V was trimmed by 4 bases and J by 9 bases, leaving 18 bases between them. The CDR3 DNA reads TGTGCCAGCAGCTCCAGCGGGTCGCCTCCACAAGCTTTCTTT. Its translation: CASSSSGSPPQAFF.

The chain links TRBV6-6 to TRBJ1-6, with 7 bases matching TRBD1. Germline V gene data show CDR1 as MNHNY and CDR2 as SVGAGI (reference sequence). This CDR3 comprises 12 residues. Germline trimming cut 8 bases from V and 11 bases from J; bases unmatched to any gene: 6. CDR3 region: CASGLQGPPLHF. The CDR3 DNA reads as TGTGCCAGCGGATTACAGGGGCCACCCCTCCACTTT.

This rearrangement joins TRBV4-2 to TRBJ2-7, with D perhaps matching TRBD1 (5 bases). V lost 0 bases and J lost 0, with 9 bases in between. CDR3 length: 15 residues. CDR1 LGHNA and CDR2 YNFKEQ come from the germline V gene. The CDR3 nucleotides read TGTGCCAGCAGCCAAGAACTGGGGCCCTCCTACGAGCAGTACTTC. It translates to CASSQELGPSYEQYF.

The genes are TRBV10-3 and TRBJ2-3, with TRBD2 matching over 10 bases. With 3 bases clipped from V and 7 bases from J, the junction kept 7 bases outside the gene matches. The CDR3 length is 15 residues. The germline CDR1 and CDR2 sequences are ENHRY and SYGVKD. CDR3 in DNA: TGTGCCATCAGTGATCAAGCGGGGGGGCACAATACGCAGTATTTT. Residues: CAISDQAGGHNTQYF.

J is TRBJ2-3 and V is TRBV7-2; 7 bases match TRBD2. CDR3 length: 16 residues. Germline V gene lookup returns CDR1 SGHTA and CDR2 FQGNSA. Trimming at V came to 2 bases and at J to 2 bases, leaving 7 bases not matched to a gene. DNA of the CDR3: TGTGCCAGCAGCTTATTCCCGGCGGGGGACACAGATACGCAGTATTTT. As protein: CASSLFPAGDTDTQYF.

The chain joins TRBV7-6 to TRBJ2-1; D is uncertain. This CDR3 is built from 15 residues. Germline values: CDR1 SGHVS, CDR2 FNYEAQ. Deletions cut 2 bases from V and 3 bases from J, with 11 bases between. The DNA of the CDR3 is TGTGCCAGCAGCTTATTTGCGGACCTCTACAATGAGCAGTTCTTC. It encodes CASSLFADLYNEQFF.

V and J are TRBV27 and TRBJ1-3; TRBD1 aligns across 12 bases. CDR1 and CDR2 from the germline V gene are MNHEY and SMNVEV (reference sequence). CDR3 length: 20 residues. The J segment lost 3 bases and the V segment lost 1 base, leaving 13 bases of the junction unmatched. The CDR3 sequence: CASSLFRPGTGGRFGNTIYF. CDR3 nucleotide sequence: TGTGCCAGCAGTTTATTTCGGCCCGGGACAGGGGGCAGATTTGGAAACACCATATATTTT.

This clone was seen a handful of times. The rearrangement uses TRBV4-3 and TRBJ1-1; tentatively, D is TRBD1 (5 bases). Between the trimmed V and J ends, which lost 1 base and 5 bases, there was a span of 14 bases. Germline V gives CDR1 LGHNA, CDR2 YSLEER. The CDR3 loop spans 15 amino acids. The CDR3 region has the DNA TGCGCCAGCAGCCAAGGACCGGGGGGGGAAACTGAAGCTTTCTTT. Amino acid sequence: CASSQGPGGETEAFF.

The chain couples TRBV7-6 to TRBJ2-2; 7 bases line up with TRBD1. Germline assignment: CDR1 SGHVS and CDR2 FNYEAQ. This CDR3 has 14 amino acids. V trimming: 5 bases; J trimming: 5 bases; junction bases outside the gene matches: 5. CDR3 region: CASSRQGVTGELFF. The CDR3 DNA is TGTGCCAGCAGCCGACAGGGAGTGACCGGGGAGCTGTTTTTT.

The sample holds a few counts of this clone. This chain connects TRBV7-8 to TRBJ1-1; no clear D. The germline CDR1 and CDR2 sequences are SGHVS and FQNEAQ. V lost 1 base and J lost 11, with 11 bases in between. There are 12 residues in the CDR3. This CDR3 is CASSLDSPGAFF. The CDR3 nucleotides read TGTGCCAGCAGCTTAGACAGCCCGGGGGCTTTCTTT.

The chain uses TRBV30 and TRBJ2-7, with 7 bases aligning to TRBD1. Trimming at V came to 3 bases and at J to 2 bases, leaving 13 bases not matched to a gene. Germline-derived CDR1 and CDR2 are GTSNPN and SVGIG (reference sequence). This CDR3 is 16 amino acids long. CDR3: CAWRQLTGFNTYEQYF. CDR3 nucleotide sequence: TGTGCCTGGAGGCAACTGACAGGGTTTAACACCTACGAGCAGTACTTC. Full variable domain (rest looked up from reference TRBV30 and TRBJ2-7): SQTIHQWPATLVQPVGSPLSLECTVEGTSNPNLYWYRQAAGRGLQLLFYSVGIGQISSEVPQNLSASRPQDRQFILSSKKLLLSDSGFYLCAWRQLTGFNTYEQYFGPGTRLTVT.

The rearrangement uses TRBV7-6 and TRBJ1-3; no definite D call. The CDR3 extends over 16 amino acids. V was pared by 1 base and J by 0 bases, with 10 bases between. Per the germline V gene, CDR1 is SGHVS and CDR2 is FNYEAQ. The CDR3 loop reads CASSLETVLSGNTIYF. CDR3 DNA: TGTGCCAGCAGCTTAGAGACGGTCCTCTCTGGAAACACCATATATTTT.

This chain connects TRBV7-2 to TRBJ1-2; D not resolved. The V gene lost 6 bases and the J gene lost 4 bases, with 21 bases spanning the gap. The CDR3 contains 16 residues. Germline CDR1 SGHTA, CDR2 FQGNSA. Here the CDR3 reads CASSTFWAPRAYGYTF. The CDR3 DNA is TGTGCCAGCAGTACCTTTTGGGCCCCGAGGGCCTATGGCTACACCTTC.

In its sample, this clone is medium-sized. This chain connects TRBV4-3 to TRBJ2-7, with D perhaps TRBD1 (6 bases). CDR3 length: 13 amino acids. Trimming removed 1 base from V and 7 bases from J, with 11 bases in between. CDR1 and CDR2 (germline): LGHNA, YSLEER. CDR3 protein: CASSQARGSEQYF. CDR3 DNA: TGCGCCAGCAGCCAAGCGAGGGGGAGTGAGCAGTACTTC.

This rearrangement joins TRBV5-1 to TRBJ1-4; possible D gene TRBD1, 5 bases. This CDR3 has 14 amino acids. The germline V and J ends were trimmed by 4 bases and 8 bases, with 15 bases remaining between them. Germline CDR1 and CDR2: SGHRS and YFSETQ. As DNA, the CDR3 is TGCGCCAGCAGCCCGCGGGAAGGGGCCGAAAAACTGTTTTTT. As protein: CASSPREGAEKLFF.

CDR3 region: CASSQDRGSYEQYF. CDR3 bases: TGCGCCAGCAGCCAAGACAGGGGATCCTACGAGCAGTACTTC. V is TRBV4-1 and J is TRBJ2-7; D is possibly TRBD1 (6 bases). V lost 0 bases to trimming and J lost 1 base, with 7 bases between them. The CDR3 contains 14 residues. The germline gives CDR1 MGHRA, CDR2 YSYEKL.

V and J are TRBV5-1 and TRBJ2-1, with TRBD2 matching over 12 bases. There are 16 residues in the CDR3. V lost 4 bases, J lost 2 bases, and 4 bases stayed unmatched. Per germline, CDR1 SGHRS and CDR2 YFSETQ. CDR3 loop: CASSTGLAGTYNEQFF. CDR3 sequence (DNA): TGCGCCAGCAGCACAGGACTAGCGGGGACCTACAATGAGCAGTTCTTC.

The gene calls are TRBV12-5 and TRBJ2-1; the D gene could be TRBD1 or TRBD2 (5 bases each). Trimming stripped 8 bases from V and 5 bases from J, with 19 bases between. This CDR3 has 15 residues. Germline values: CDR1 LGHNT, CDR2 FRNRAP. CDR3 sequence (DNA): TGTGCTAGTCGGGACGACCGCACACTTAACAATGAGCAGTTCTTC. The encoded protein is CASRDDRTLNNEQFF.

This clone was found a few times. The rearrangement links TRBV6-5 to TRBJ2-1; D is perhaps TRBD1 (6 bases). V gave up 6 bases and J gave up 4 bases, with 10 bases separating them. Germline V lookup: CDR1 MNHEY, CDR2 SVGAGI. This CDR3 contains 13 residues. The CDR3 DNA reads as TGTGCCAGCAGACAGGGTGTGTACAATGAGCAGTTCTTC. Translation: CASRQGVYNEQFF.

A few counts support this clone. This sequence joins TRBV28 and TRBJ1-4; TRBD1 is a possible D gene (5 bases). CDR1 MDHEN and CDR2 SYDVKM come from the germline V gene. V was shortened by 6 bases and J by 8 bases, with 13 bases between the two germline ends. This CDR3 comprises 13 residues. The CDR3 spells CASSNGAEEKLFF. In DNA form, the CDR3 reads TGTGCCAGCAGCAACGGGGCGGAGGAAAAACTGTTTTTT.

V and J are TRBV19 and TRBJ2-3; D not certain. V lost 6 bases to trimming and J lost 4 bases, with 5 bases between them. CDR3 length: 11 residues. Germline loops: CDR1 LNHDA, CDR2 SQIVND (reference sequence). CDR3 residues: CASRMADTQYF. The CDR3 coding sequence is TGTGCCAGTAGAATGGCAGATACGCAGTATTTT.

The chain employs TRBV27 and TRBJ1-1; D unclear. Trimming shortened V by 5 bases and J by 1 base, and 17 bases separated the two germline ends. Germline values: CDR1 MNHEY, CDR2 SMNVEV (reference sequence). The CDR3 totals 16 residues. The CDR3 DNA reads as TGTGCCAGCAGTCCCCCAAGGCCCGAGTGGAACACTGAAGCTTTCTTT. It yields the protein CASSPPRPEWNTEAFF.

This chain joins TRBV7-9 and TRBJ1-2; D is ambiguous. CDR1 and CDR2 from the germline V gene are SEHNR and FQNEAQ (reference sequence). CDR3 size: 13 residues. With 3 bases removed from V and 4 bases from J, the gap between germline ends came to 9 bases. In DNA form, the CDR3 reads TGTGCCAGCAGCTTGGGCAGACCCTATGGCTACACCTTC. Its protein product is CASSLGRPYGYTF.